The following is a T cell receptor beta chain sequence with its context. PCR amplification relied on 60 Vbeta primers (plus 13 Jbeta primers). Method: immunoSEQ multiplex PCR; TCRdb's copy keeps in-frame clones and lacks some. Altogether approximately 120,000 clones are present, about 78% being singletons, with the ten largest covering 1% to 1.5%. This entry is derived from a study of cytomegalovirus exposure and HLA in healthy donors. V was shortened by 1 base and J by 5 bases, with 23 bases between the two germline ends. CDR1 and CDR2 from the germline V gene are MGHRA and YSYEKL. The CDR3 is 18 residues long.

The gene calls are TRBV4-1 and TRBJ1-1; the D is unclear. The TCR comes from a female donor in good health and CMV-seronegative. The sample consisted of PBMCs. CDR3 nucleotide sequence: TGCGCCAGCAGCCAAGGAGCTCTACTAATCCTTGGCAAGACTGAAGCTTTCTTT. Its protein product is CASSQGALLILGKTEAFF.